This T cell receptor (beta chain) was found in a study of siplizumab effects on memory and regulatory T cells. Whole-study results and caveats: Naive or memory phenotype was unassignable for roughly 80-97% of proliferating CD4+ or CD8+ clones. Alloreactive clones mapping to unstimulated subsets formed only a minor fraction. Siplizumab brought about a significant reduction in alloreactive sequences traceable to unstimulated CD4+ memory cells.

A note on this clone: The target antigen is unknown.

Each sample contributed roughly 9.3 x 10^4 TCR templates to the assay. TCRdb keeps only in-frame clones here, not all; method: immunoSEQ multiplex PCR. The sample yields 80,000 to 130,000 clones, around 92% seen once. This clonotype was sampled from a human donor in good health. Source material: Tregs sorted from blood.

The CDR3 loop is CASSPPSQLNTEAFF. CDR3 coding DNA: TGTGCCAGCTCACCACCGTCTCAGCTGAACACTGAAGCTTTCTTT. The chain carries TRBV18 and TRBJ1-1; unclear D gene. Trimming pared 0 bases from V and 0 bases from J, leaving 8 bases between. Germline-derived CDR1 and CDR2 are KGHSH and LQKENI. The CDR3 totals 15 residues. Drawing the rest from reference TRBV18 and TRBJ1-1, the complete variable domain is NAGVMQNPRHLVRRRGQEARLRCSPMKGHSHVYWYRQLPEEGLKFMVYLQKENIIDESGMPKERFSAEFPKEGPSILRIQQVVRGDSAAYFCASSPPSQLNTEAFFGQGTRLTVV.